A selection of T cell receptor beta chains follows, all from one sample in a study of blood T cell repertoires in COVID-19. The table came from immunoSEQ multiplex PCR; TCRdb's copy has only in-frame clones and leaves some out. The table lists 200,000 to 250,000 clones, roughly 84% of them singletons. Sequencing was done on a sample of PBMCs or T cells enriched from blood (not recorded which). The receptors were gathered from a woman between 40 and 55 years old who had recovered from COVID-19. The CDR3 runs from the conserved cysteine through the conserved F or W. The D gene is left open where the match is weak. Some rows mark clone size as missing; the rest say once, few, many or name a class of expanded clone.

CDR3 protein: CASSVSGGSADTQYF; CDR3 DNA: TGTGCCAGCAGCGTATCGGGCGGGAGCGCAGATACGCAGTATTTT; clone size: -; V gene: TRBV9; D gene: TRBD2; J gene: TRBJ2-3
CDR3 protein: CASSPGGAQANEKLFF; CDR3 DNA: TGTGCCAGCAGCCCGGGGGGGGCGCAGGCTAATGAAAAACTGTTTTTT; clone size: few; V gene: TRBV4-2; D gene: -; J gene: TRBJ1-4
CDR3 protein: CASSSRTSYEQYF; CDR3 DNA: TGTGCCAGCAGTTCCCGGACTTCCTACGAGCAGTACTTC; clone size: -; V gene: TRBV28; D gene: -; J gene: TRBJ2-7
CDR3 protein: CAWSVRYRGNTEAFF; CDR3 DNA: TGTGCCTGGAGTGTACGCTATCGGGGGAACACTGAAGCTTTCTTT; clone size: -; V gene: TRBV30; D gene: -; J gene: TRBJ1-1
CDR3 protein: CASSLRTRDYGYTF; CDR3 DNA: TGTGCCAGCAGCCTCCGGACTCGCGACTATGGCTACACCTTC; clone size: -; V gene: TRBV13; D gene: -; J gene: TRBJ1-2
CDR3 protein: CASSLDRGSPYEQYF; CDR3 DNA: TGCGCCAGCAGCTTGGACAGGGGGTCCCCCTACGAGCAGTACTTC; clone size: few; V gene: TRBV5-1; D gene: TRBD1; J gene: TRBJ2-7
CDR3 protein: CASSLQGVTGNTIYF; CDR3 DNA: TGTGCCAGCAGCTTGCAGGGCGTGACTGGAAACACCATATATTTT; clone size: -; V gene: TRBV5-6; D gene: -; J gene: TRBJ1-3
CDR3 protein: CASNDRGQGTGELFF; CDR3 DNA: TGCGCCAGCAATGACAGGGGGCAAGGGACCGGGGAGCTGTTTTTT; clone size: -; V gene: TRBV5-1; D gene: TRBD1; J gene: TRBJ2-2
CDR3 protein: CASSLEEENRRLAGQETQYF; CDR3 DNA: TGTGCCAGCAGCTTAGAGGAGGAAAACAGGAGACTAGCGGGACAAGAGACCCAGTACTTC; clone size: few; V gene: TRBV11-2; D gene: TRBD2; J gene: TRBJ2-5
CDR3 protein: CASSPLSNYGYTF; CDR3 DNA: TGTGCCAGCAGCCCCCTCTCCAACTATGGCTACACCTTC; clone size: -; V gene: TRBV11-2; D gene: -; J gene: TRBJ1-2
CDR3 protein: CASSSGSTNEKLFF; CDR3 DNA: TGCGCCAGCAGCTCCGGGTCGACGAATGAAAAACTGTTTTTT; clone size: -; V gene: TRBV5-1; D gene: -; J gene: TRBJ1-4
CDR3 protein: CASSLGQGGYNEQFF; CDR3 DNA: TGTGCCAGCAGCTTAGGACAGGGGGGCTACAATGAGCAGTTCTTC; clone size: -; V gene: TRBV7-9; D gene: TRBD1; J gene: TRBJ2-1
CDR3 protein: CASCVNREAFF; CDR3 DNA: TGTGCCAGCTGTGTAAACAGGGAAGCTTTCTTT; clone size: -; V gene: TRBV19; D gene: -; J gene: TRBJ1-1